This TCR beta chain was sequenced for a study of OX40 agonist ivuxolimab in advanced cancers. At the level of the study: Of the participants, more than 35% had some prior anti-PD-1, anti-PD-L1 or anti-CTLA-4 therapy, which was allowed.

Sequenced by immunoSEQ multiplex PCR; TCRdb stores in-frame clones only, minus some. The sample has tens of thousands of clones; more than 85% are singletons. Points from the study as a whole: People who partly responded at 0.1-3.0 mg/kg had some of the least clonal expansion seen.

The V end lost 1 base, the J end lost 4 bases, and 11 bases lay between the germline ends. Germline V gene sequence: CDR1 LGHNA, CDR2 YNFKEQ. The CDR3 contains 15 residues. On this clone: What it binds is not known.

This chain joins TRBV4-2 and TRBJ1-3; no reliable D call. The sequence was collected from an adult with an advanced solid tumor such as melanoma, head and neck, liver or kidney cancer. The source material was CD4+ or CD8+ T cells sorted from blood, sampled in a trial of the OX40 agonist ivuxolimab. DNA of the CDR3: TGTGCCAGCAGCCAAGTGGTTTTGGCGGGAAACACCATATATTTT. The encoded protein is CASSQVVLAGNTIYF.